This T cell receptor (delta chain) was sequenced during a study of Vδ1+ human thymocytes. Overall study results and limits: In the thymus, TRG and TRD repertoires looked highly polyclonal with Gaussian CDR3 lengths. Approximately 20% of thymic delta-chain sequences were Vdelta2, with few Vdelta3, unlike blood Vdelta1+ controls.

Thymocytes were sorted as CD3+ TCRVdelta1+ TCRVdelta2- after alphabeta T cell depletion. Sorted Vdelta1+ thymocytes were 98% to 99.6% pure. J was trimmed by 1 base and V by 1 base; bases with no gene match: 34. This CDR3 is 27 amino acids long. Per germline, CDR1 TSWWSYY and CDR2 QGS. Sequences come from RNA converted to cDNA by reverse transcription. CDR3 amplicons came from multiplex PCR with pooled V-gene forward and constant-region reverse primers. TCRdb re-identified clones in the multiplex PCR reads via CATT. The profile shows over 45,000 delta-chain clones, around 16% of them singletons. As regards this clone: Its antigen is unidentified.

This chain uses TRDV1 with TRDJ1; 12 bases are a match to TRDD3. This receptor was obtained from a girl under three years old who had congenital heart surgery. Material: Vdelta1+ gamma-delta thymocytes from the thymus. This sample's subset: FACS-sorted CD3+ TCRalphabeta- TCRVdelta1+ TCRVdelta2- thymocytes. CDR3 sequence: CALGEPPPFLPHISSNWGIPVTDKLIF. CDR3 DNA sequence: TGTGCTCTTGGGGAACCCCCACCCTTCCTCCCCCACATCTCCAGTAACTGGGGGATACCGGTCACCGATAAACTCATCTTT.